The 5 T cell receptor beta chains below all came from one sample that was sequenced in a study of blood T cell repertoires in COVID-19. Only in-frame clones appear in the TCRdb table, and some are missing; sequencing was by immunoSEQ multiplex PCR. The profile shows 250,000 to 300,000 clones, approximately 90% of them singletons. The source material was PBMCs or T cells enriched from blood (not recorded which). These receptor sequences come from a woman between 40 and 55 years old with acute COVID-19.

The chain couples TRBV19 to TRBJ1-2; tentative D call: TRBD1 (6 bases). Trimming shortened V by 7 bases and J by 6 bases, and 21 bases separated the two germline ends. From germline, CDR1 is LNHDA and CDR2 SQIVND (reference sequence). This CDR3 has 15 amino acids. CDR3 nucleotides: TGTGCCAGTACCTCACGATCAGACAGGTCCCATGGCTACACCTTC. Translation gives CASTSRSDRSHGYTF. Filled out from reference TRBV19 and TRBJ1-2, the complete variable domain reads DGGITQSPKYLFRKEGQNVTLSCEQNLNHDAMYWYRQDPGQGLRLIYYSQIVNDFQKGDIAEGYSVSREKKESFPLTVTSAQKNPTAFYLCASTSRSDRSHGYTFGSGTRLTVV.

The V gene is TRBV3-1 (or the pseudogene TRBV3-2), the J gene TRBJ2-7; 9 bases are shared with TRBD2. V lost 4 bases and J lost 2; bases outside the gene matches: 3. CDR1 and CDR2 (germline): LGHDT, YNNKEL (reference sequence). This CDR3 is 14 amino acids long. The CDR3 DNA reads TGTGCCAGCAGCCCAGCGGGGGGCACCTACGAGCAGTACTTC. Its protein product is CASSPAGGTYEQYF.

The chain couples TRBV21-1 to TRBJ1-1; the table's D call of TRBD1 was not tested on the DNA. TRBV21-1 is labeled a pseudogene. The CDR3 extends over 15 amino acids. In DNA form, the CDR3 reads TGTGCCAGCAGGGGACAGGGGCTCATGAACACTGAAGCTTTCTTT. Its translation is CASRGQGLMNTEAFF.

The V gene is TRBV19, the J gene TRBJ1-5, with D possibly matching TRBD1 (5 bases). Trimming shortened V by 0 bases and J by 6 bases, and 6 bases separated the two germline ends. The germline V gene encodes CDR1 LNHDA and CDR2 SQIVND (reference sequence). This CDR3 has 13 residues. The CDR3: CASSIDGGQPQHF. The DNA for the CDR3 is TGTGCCAGTAGTATAGACGGGGGTCAGCCCCAGCATTTT.

The rearrangement links TRBV5-8 to TRBJ1-4; the D gene is possibly TRBD1 (6 bases). Germline CDR1 SGHTS, CDR2 YDEGEE. The germline V and J ends were trimmed by 0 bases and 7 bases, with 13 bases remaining between them. This CDR3 spans 15 amino acids. CDR3 residues: CASSLVGGLVEKLFF. The CDR3 region has the DNA TGTGCCAGCAGCTTGGTCGGGGGGCTGGTTGAAAAACTGTTTTTT.